This TCR beta chain was captured in a study of regulatory T cells in long-lasting Graves disease. This clonotype was recorded a few times. Antigen specificity is unknown. iRepertoire HTBI primers and Arm-PCR of CDR3 regions built TCR beta libraries. TCRdb re-called the multiplex PCR reads through MiXCR, storing one row per CDR3 protein. This table has 400,000 to 600,000 distinct CDR3 sequences, 20% to 25% appearing once. Findings of the study overall: Favored usage of TRBV28, TRBJ1-2 and TRBJ2-5 was recorded in persistent disease. Investigators studied peripheral blood only, not thyroid tissue. Persistent patients had more shared public clonotypes (under 3,000) than new patients (about 920).

Time point reported: persistent/refractory GD, antithyroid drugs over 5 years with positive TRAb. Researchers made the TCR library from RNA that was extracted from PBMCs. The patients were enrolled through endocrinology in Xi'an, China. The CDR3 is made up of 15 amino acids. V shed 6 bases, J shed 4 bases, and the junction held 10 bases outside the gene matches. Looked up from germline, CDR1 is DFQATT and CDR2 is SNEGSKA (reference sequence). The sequences come from peripheral blood mononuclear cells (PBMCs), collected when the disease was refractory, from a patient treated with antithyroid drugs. The TCR comes from a female donor with Graves disease. The V gene is TRBV20-1, the J gene TRBJ1-1; 11 nucleotides match TRBD1. The CDR3 protein is CSAMDRGRFGTEAFF. CDR3 coding DNA: TGCAGTGCCATGGACAGGGGGCGATTTGGCACTGAAGCTTTCTTT.